The 15 T cell receptor beta chains below all came from one sample that was sequenced in a study of identical twins. TCRdb passed the 5' RACE reads through MiXCR, listing each CDR3 protein once. The sample records some 1,600,000 distinct CDR3 sequences, 32% being singletons. Sequenced input: cord blood. The source is a newborn girl in good health.

This clonotype was picked up a small number of times. V is TRBV7-2 and J is TRBJ2-3; 11 positions match TRBD2. The CDR3 runs to 17 residues. CDR1 and CDR2 (germline): SGHTA, FQGNSA. The ends lost 1 base at V and 6 bases at J; junction bases unmatched: 9. CDR3 amino acids: CASSLVAGGGFGDTQYF. The CDR3, as DNA: TGTGCCAGCAGCTTAGTAGCGGGGGGGGGATTTGGGGATACGCAGTATTTT.

V is TRBV19 and J is TRBJ1-5, with a tentative D call TRBD1 (5 bases). Germline V gene sequence: CDR1 LNHDA, CDR2 SQIVND (reference sequence). The length of the CDR3 is 14 residues. Trimming removed 6 bases from V and 3 bases from J, with 12 bases in between. The chain's CDR3 is CASSERTHNQPQHF. In DNA, the CDR3 is TGTGCCAGTAGCGAGCGGACACACAATCAGCCCCAGCATTTT.

This chain links TRBV27 with TRBJ2-4, with 7 bases aligning to TRBD2. Trimming removed 5 bases from V and 1 base from J; junction bases left unmatched: 14. This CDR3 spans 18 amino acids. Germline CDR1 reads MNHEY; CDR2 reads SMNVEV (reference sequence). The CDR3 DNA sequence: TGTGCCAGCAGTCCCACCTCGTGGGGGGGAGCGGCCAAAAACATTCAGTACTTC. It encodes CASSPTSWGGAAKNIQYF.

In this sample, this clonotype turned up a few times. DNA of the CDR3: TGCAGCGTTCGGGACAGGGGGCCTAGCTCCTACAATGAGCAGTACTTC. Its translation: CSVRDRGPSSYNEQYF. The rearrangement joins TRBV29-1 to TRBJ2-1, with 12 nucleotides matching TRBD1. Gene TRBJ2-7 matches the end of the DNA better, so the J call may be wrong. The CDR3 runs to 16 residues. Germline-derived CDR1 and CDR2 are SQVTM and ANQGSEA.

This clonotype appeared a few times. The J gene is TRBJ2-6, the V gene TRBV12-3 or TRBV12-4; D could derive from TRBD1 or TRBD2 (6 bases each). Trimming left V 6 bases short and J 4 bases short, with 13 bases between. The CDR3 length is 15 residues. CDR3 protein: CASRYRDSGANVLTF. The DNA for the CDR3 is TGTGCCAGCAGATACAGGGACTCCGGGGCCAACGTCCTGACTTTC.

A note on this clonotype: Its ends do not fully match the called genes, so a read error is possible. The rearrangement links TRBV10-3 to TRBJ1-4; D gene ambiguous. The CDR3 is 12 residues long. Germline CDR1 ENHRY, CDR2 SYGVKD. CDR3 DNA: TGTGCCAGCAGTTTTGAGATGGGAAAACTGTTTTTT. Residues: CASSFEMGKLFF.

This clonotype was seen a few times. The chain is built from TRBV11-1 and TRBJ1-1; TRBD1 might be the D (6 bases). The length of the CDR3 is 14 residues. V was cut by 7 bases and J by 0 bases, with 12 bases left in between. Germline V gene sequence: CDR1 SGHAT, CDR2 FQDESV (reference sequence). DNA for the CDR3: TGTGCCAGCACCGTAGACAGGATGAACACTGAAGCTTTCTTT. It translates to CASTVDRMNTEAFF.

The chain links TRBV7-9 to TRBJ2-7; 10 bases fit TRBD2. Losses at the gene ends were 5 bases for V and 1 base for J; bases not matched to a gene: 11. Germline V gene lookup returns CDR1 SEHNR and CDR2 FQNEAQ (reference sequence). The CDR3 is made up of 17 amino acids. CDR3: CASSRIPGLALSYEQYF. The CDR3 bases are TGTGCCAGCAGCCGCATCCCGGGACTAGCGCTTTCCTACGAGCAGTACTTC.

This chain uses TRBV6-1 with TRBJ2-5; 8 bases are a match to TRBD1. Trimming took 0 bases from V and 0 from J; bases not matched to a gene: 6. The CDR3 is 17 amino acids. Germline lookup yields CDR1 MNHNS and CDR2 SASEGT. CDR3 DNA: TGTGCCAGCAGTGAAGCTGGACAGGGCTCGTACCAAGAGACCCAGTACTTC. It codes for CASSEAGQGSYQETQYF.

A few counts support this clonotype. The CDR3 here is CASSLFSGSLGTDTQYF. In nucleotides, the CDR3 is TGTGCCAGCAGCTTGTTTAGCGGGAGTCTCGGCACAGATACGCAGTATTTT. V and J are TRBV5-6 and TRBJ2-3, with 9 positions matching TRBD2. This CDR3 has 17 amino acids. V shed 1 base and J 1 base; nucleotides not matched to a gene: 7. Germline V gene data show CDR1 as SGHDT and CDR2 as YYEEEE.

This clonotype was detected a few times. The chain recombines TRBV11-3 with TRBJ2-1, with 9 bases that match TRBD2. The germline CDR1 and CDR2 sequences are SGHNT and YENEEA. The junction had 12 bases not matched to a gene; V was cut back by 5 bases and J by 13 bases. The CDR3 length is 14 residues. The CDR3 region has the DNA TGTGCCAGCAGCCCGCCCGGGACTAGCTCCTCACAGTTCTTC. This codes for CASSPPGTSSSQFF.

The table lists this clonotype with a few counts. V and J are TRBV6-6 and TRBJ2-2, with a weak D call TRBD1 (5 bases). V was clipped by 2 bases and J by 6 bases, with 10 bases between them. Germline loops: CDR1 MNHNY, CDR2 SVGAGI (reference sequence). The CDR3 length is 14 residues. CDR3 sequence reads: CASSYPDSSGELFF. DNA of the CDR3: TGTGCCAGCAGTTACCCCGACAGTTCCGGGGAGCTGTTTTTT.

This clonotype was recorded many times. This rearrangement joins TRBV5-1 to TRBJ1-2, with a weak D call TRBD1 (6 bases). CDR3 length: 14 residues. V gave up 2 bases and J gave up 0 bases, with 8 bases separating them. Germline V CDR1 and CDR2: SGHRS, YFSETQ. The CDR3 coding sequence is TGCGCCAGCAGCTTTAGGACAGCTAACTATGGCTACACCTTC. Amino acid sequence: CASSFRTANYGYTF.

This clonotype showed up just a few times. CDR3: CASSLGWRINEKLFF. The CDR3 DNA reads TGTGCCAGCAGTTTAGGCTGGAGGATCAATGAAAAACTGTTTTTT. The V and J genes are TRBV28 and TRBJ1-4; no definite D call. Germline V gene data show CDR1 as MDHEN and CDR2 as SYDVKM. With 2 bases removed from V and 5 bases from J, the gap between germline ends came to 12 bases. CDR3 length: 15 amino acids.

A few counts support this clonotype. V and J are TRBV20-1 and TRBJ2-1, with a tentative D call TRBD2 (6 bases). V shed 6 bases and J shed 7 bases, with 19 bases lying between them. In germline, CDR1 is DFQATT, CDR2 SNEGSKA (reference sequence). The CDR3 consists of 14 residues. CDR3 in DNA: TGCAGTGCCCTCGATGGTCGGGGGTGGAATGAGCAGTTCTTC. It specifies CSALDGRGWNEQFF.